The 8 T cell receptor beta chains below come from one sample, sequenced in a study of T cells in Graves' hyperthyroidism and ophthalmopathy (dated by TCRdb to the late 2010s). The library was prepared using multiplex PCR. Sequencing took place on an Illumina HiSeq 2000. TCR beta CDR3 regions were amplified from RNA transcripts. For the first round of RT-PCR on the TCR CDR3, the HTBI primer set was used together with the Qiagen OneStep RT-PCR kit. The public reads were quality trimmed at Q25 with fastp and then assembled into clones with MiXCR by TCRdb, keeping productive beta chains. Each entry merges the rows of one CDR3 protein and shows their most common DNA and genes. This sample is represented by fewer than 550,000 distinct CDR3 sequences; approximately 15% of them were singletons. Over 12% of the sample goes to the ten largest clones. The source material was blood. These receptors were obtained from a woman between 18 and 29 years old with Graves' hyperthyroidism.

This clonotype came up many times. V usage is TRBV28 and J usage is TRBJ1-1, with no clear D. CDR3 length: 12 amino acids. The V end was cut by 6 bases, the J end by 6 bases, with 11 bases between. Germline V lookup: CDR1 MDHEN, CDR2 SYDVKM. CDR3 in DNA: TGTGCCAGCAGCCGAACAGCCGCTGAAGCTTTCTTT. Protein sequence: CASSRTAAEAFF.

The chain joins TRBV15 to TRBJ2-2, with a possible D match to TRBD1 (6 bases). This CDR3 spans 14 amino acids. The germline V gene has CDR1 LNHNV and CDR2 YYDKDF (reference sequence). Trimming cost V 3 bases and J 7 bases, with 12 bases left between them. The DNA of the CDR3 is TGTGCCACCAGCAGGACAGGTCGCGTCGGGGAGCTGTTTTTT. Amino acid sequence: CATSRTGRVGELFF.

In regard to this clonotype: A read error is possible here, since a much larger clone lies one base away. The genes are TRBV7-2 and TRBJ2-1; the D gene could be TRBD1 or TRBD2 (5 bases each). Trimming shortened V by 0 bases and J by 5 bases, and 8 bases separated the two germline ends. The length of the CDR3 is 14 residues. Germline values: CDR1 SGHTA, CDR2 FQGNSA. The CDR3, as DNA: TGTGCCAGCAGCTTAGCCGGGACCGACAATGAGCAGTTCTTC. It encodes CASSLAGTDNEQFF.

This clonotype showed up many times. The V call is TRBV12-3 or TRBV12-4, the J call TRBJ1-1, with a weak D call TRBD1 (6 bases). The CDR3 sequence is 14 residues long. The V gene lost 9 bases and the J gene lost 8 bases, with 22 bases spanning the gap. CDR3 loop: CASCPSGAANEAFF. The CDR3 DNA reads TGTGCCAGTTGTCCCTCAGGGGCCGCCAACGAAGCTTTCTTT.

This clonotype occurred many times. The rearrangement links TRBV28 to TRBJ1-6, with no clear D. The germline V gene has CDR1 MDHEN and CDR2 SYDVKM. V was shortened by 5 bases and J by 0 bases, with 11 bases between the two germline ends. The length of the CDR3 is 16 residues. CDR3 DNA sequence: TGTGCCAGCAGTCTCGACGGTAGCTCCTATAATTCACCCCTCCACTTT. Translation: CASSLDGSSYNSPLHF.

For this clonotype: A single base separates this from a much larger clone, so it may be a read error. The chain employs TRBV6-1 and TRBJ2-1; TRBD1 might be the D (6 bases). The J call may be mistaken, given a closer DNA end match to TRBJ2-7. The CDR3 has 16 residues. CDR1 MNHNS and CDR2 SASEGT come from the germline V gene. This CDR3 is CASRETGSGSYNEQYF. CDR3 DNA: TGTGCCAGCAGAGAGACAGGTTCCGGATCCTACAATGAGCAGTACTTC.

As regards this clonotype: This may come from a read error, since a much larger clone is one base off. V usage is TRBV7-6 and J usage is TRBJ2-1, with TRBD2 identical over 8 bases. The J call may not be correct, given that the DNA end is closer to TRBJ2-7. The germline gives CDR1 SGHVS, CDR2 FNYEAQ. The CDR3 length is 15 residues. The CDR3 here is CASSLFRGGVNEQYF. The CDR3, as DNA: TGTGCCAGCAGCTTATTCCGGGGGGGGGTCAATGAGCAGTACTTC.

This rearrangement joins TRBV14 to TRBJ1-6, with D uncertain. Germline CDR1 is SGHDN and CDR2 is FVKESK. There are 13 residues in the CDR3. Trimming shortened V by 1 base and J by 10 bases, and 8 bases separated the two germline ends. CDR3 in DNA: TGTGCCAGCAGCCAAGGGTCCTCCTCACCCCTCCACTTT. Protein: CASSQGSSSPLHF.